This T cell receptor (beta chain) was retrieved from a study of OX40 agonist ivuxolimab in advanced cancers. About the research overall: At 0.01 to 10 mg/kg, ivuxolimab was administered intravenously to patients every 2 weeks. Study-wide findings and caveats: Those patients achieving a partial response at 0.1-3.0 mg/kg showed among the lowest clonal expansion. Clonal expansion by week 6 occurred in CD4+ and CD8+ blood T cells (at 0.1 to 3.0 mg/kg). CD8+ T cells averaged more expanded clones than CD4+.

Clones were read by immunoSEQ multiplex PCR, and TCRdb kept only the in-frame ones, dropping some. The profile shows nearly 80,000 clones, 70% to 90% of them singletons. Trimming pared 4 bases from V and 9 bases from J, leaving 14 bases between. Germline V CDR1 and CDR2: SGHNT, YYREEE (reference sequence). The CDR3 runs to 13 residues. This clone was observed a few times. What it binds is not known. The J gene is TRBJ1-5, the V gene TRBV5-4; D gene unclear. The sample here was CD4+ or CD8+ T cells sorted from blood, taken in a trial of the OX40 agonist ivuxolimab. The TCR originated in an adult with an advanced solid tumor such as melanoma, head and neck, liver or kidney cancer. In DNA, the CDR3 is TGTGCCAGCAGCCGGGATGAGAGTTCGCCCCAGCATTTT. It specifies CASSRDESSPQHF.